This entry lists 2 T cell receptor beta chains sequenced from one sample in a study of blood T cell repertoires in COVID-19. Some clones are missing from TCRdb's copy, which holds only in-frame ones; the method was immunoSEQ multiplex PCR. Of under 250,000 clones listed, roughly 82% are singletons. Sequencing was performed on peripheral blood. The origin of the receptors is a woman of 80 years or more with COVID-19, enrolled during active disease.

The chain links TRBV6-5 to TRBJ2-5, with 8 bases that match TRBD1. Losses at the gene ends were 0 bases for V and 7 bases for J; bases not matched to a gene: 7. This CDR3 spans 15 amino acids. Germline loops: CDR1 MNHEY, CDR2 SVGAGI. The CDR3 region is CASSYSGTGQVTQYF. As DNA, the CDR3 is TGTGCCAGCAGTTACTCCGGGACAGGCCAGGTGACCCAGTACTTC.

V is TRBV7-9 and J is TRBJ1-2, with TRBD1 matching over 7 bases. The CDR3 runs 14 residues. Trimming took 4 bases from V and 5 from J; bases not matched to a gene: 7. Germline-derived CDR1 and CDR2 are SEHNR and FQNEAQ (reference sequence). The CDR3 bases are TGTGCCAGCAGCTCCGTCCCGGGACAGTATGGCTACACCTTC. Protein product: CASSSVPGQYGYTF.